One sample yielded the 21 T cell receptor beta chains listed below, sequenced in a study of control samples from healthy donors and cancer patients. Assay used: immunoSEQ multiplex PCR; TCRdb lists only in-frame clones, some missing. The table records 120,000 to 150,000 clones, roughly 93% of them present only once. The sample consisted of blood. These receptors all stem from a young man in good health.

The V gene is TRBV4-1, the J gene TRBJ2-1, with TRBD2 matching over 10 bases. CDR1 MGHRA and CDR2 YSYEKL come from the germline V gene. J was trimmed by 9 bases and V by 11 bases; bases with no gene match: 13. This CDR3 has 14 residues. CDR3 sequence (DNA): TGCGCCTCTGAGTGGGCTAGCGGGAGTGGTGAGCAGTTCTTC. It encodes CASEWASGSGEQFF.

The chain links TRBV7-2 to TRBJ2-1, with D unclear. The CDR3 has 15 residues. CDR1 and CDR2 from the germline V gene are SGHTA and FQGNSA. V was clipped by 1 base and J by 2 bases, with 9 bases between them. The CDR3 region is CASSLVWGPYNEQFF. CDR3 DNA sequence: TGTGCCAGCAGCTTAGTATGGGGTCCCTACAATGAGCAGTTCTTC.

The gene calls are TRBV28 and TRBJ2-5; 9 bases are a match to TRBD1. CDR3 size: 15 residues. J lost 5 bases, V lost 5 bases, and 9 bases had no gene match. Germline V gene lookup returns CDR1 MDHEN and CDR2 SYDVKM. Here the CDR3 DNA reads TGTGCCAGCAGTGAGAACCCCGGGACAGGGGAGACCCAGTACTTC. It is translated as CASSENPGTGETQYF. The full variable domain, with the rest looked up from reference TRBV28 and TRBJ2-5, is DVKVTQSSRYLVKRTGEKVFLECVQDMDHENMFWYRQDPGLGLRLIYFSYDVKMKEKGDIPEGYSVSREKKERFSLILESASTNQTSMYLCASSENPGTGETQYFGPGTRLLVL.

V is TRBV25-1 and J is TRBJ1-1; D is possibly TRBD1 (5 bases). Trimming shortened V by 6 bases and J by 0 bases, and 17 bases separated the two germline ends. This CDR3 is 16 amino acids long. Germline V gives CDR1 MGHDK, CDR2 SYGVNS. The CDR3 here is CASSGIGAFMNTEAFF. CDR3 coding DNA: TGTGCCAGCAGCGGAATCGGGGCCTTCATGAACACTGAAGCTTTCTTT.

The CDR3: CASSEYRSNQPQHF. The CDR3 nucleotides read TGTGCCAGCAGTGAATACAGGAGCAATCAGCCCCAGCATTTT. The V call is TRBV2, the J call TRBJ1-5; D possibly corresponds to TRBD1 (5 bases). CDR1 and CDR2 from the germline V gene are SNHLY and FYNNEI. This CDR3 is 14 amino acids long. V lost 2 bases and J lost 1, with 6 bases in between.

The J gene is TRBJ1-3, the V gene TRBV6-5; the match to TRBD1 covers 11 bases. The V segment lost 2 bases and the J segment 4 bases; nucleotides outside the gene matches: 1. Looked up from germline, CDR1 is MNHEY and CDR2 is SVGAGI. There are 15 residues in the CDR3. CDR3 protein: CASSYGTGGGNTIYF. The CDR3 nucleotides are TGTGCCAGCAGTTACGGGACAGGGGGGGGAAACACCATATATTTT.

V and J are TRBV20-1 and TRBJ1-1; D unclear. This CDR3 is 11 amino acids long. CDR1 and CDR2 from the germline V gene are DFQATT and SNEGSKA (reference sequence). Trimming removed 4 bases from V and 3 bases from J, with 6 bases in between. The CDR3 DNA sequence: TGCAGTGCTAACCGGGACACTGAAGCTTTCTTT. Translating gives CSANRDTEAFF.

This sequence joins TRBV5-8 and TRBJ1-3, with no clear D. Trimming took off 0 bases at V and 8 bases at J, with 9 bases between the two ends. The CDR3 spans 13 residues. CDR1 SGHTS and CDR2 YDEGEE come from the germline V gene. Here the CDR3 reads CASSLEGPYTIYF. CDR3 coding DNA: TGTGCCAGCAGCTTGGAAGGCCCTTACACCATATATTTT.

The chain has TRBV3-1 (or the pseudogene TRBV3-2) and TRBJ2-1; perhaps TRBD1 as D (7 bases). V was shortened by 4 bases and J by 13 bases, with 14 bases between the two germline ends. This CDR3 spans 12 amino acids. CDR1 LGHDT and CDR2 YNNKEL come from the germline V gene (reference sequence). As DNA, the CDR3 is TGTGCCAGCAGCCCCCGACAGGGACTCCAGTTCTTC. Translation: CASSPRQGLQFF.

CDR3 nucleotide sequence: TGTGCCAGCAGCTTGACGGGCAGATCCTACGAGCAGTACTTC. Residues: CASSLTGRSYEQYF. The rearrangement uses TRBV7-9 and TRBJ2-7; D gene ambiguous. Between the trimmed V and J ends, which lost 3 bases and 1 base, there was a span of 10 bases. Germline CDR1 reads SEHNR; CDR2 reads FQNEAQ (reference sequence). CDR3 length equals 14 residues.

This clone was counted a single time. The rearrangement links TRBV7-8 to TRBJ2-7; a possible D gene is TRBD2 (5 bases). The CDR3 spans 12 residues. With 5 bases removed from V and 9 bases from J, the gap between germline ends came to 14 bases. Germline V lookup: CDR1 SGHVS, CDR2 FQNEAQ. The CDR3 DNA sequence: TGTGCCAGCAGCCCCGGGATGGTGGCGCAGTACTTC. The encoded protein is CASSPGMVAQYF.

The CDR3: CASSQDGPYTTDTQYF. In DNA, the CDR3 is TGTGCCAGCAGCCAAGATGGACCATACACCACAGATACGCAGTATTTT. V gene TRBV3-1 (or the pseudogene TRBV3-2) combines with J gene TRBJ2-3; D gene ambiguous. This CDR3 contains 16 residues. Germline V gives CDR1 LGHDT, CDR2 YNNKEL (reference sequence). The V end was cut by 0 bases, the J end by 2 bases, with 12 bases between.

In its sample, this clone was seen once. The chain uses TRBV24-1 and TRBJ2-1; D not certain. The V gene lost 5 bases and the J gene lost 2 bases, with 12 bases spanning the gap. The germline V gene encodes CDR1 KGHDR and CDR2 SFDVKD. This CDR3 spans 15 amino acids. CDR3 in DNA: TGTGCCACCAGTGGGGAAGGACCGACCTACAATGAGCAGTTCTTC. It yields the protein CATSGEGPTYNEQFF.

V and J are TRBV5-1 and TRBJ2-3; D unclear. This CDR3 has 14 amino acids. Looked up from germline, CDR1 is SGHRS and CDR2 is YFSETQ. V gave up 0 bases and J gave up 2 bases, with 7 bases separating them. The CDR3 DNA is TGCGCCAGCAGCTTGGGACCCATCACAGATACGCAGTATTTT. Residues: CASSLGPITDTQYF. Complete variable domain (other parts from reference TRBV5-1 and TRBJ2-3): KAGVTQTPRYLIKTRGQQVTLSCSPISGHRSVSWYQQTPGQGLQFLFEYFSETQRNKGNFPGRFSGRQFSNSRSEMNVSTLELGDSALYLCASSLGPITDTQYFGPGTRLTVL.

The chain combines TRBV7-9 with TRBJ2-7; D remains unclear. CDR1 is SEHNR and CDR2 is FQNEAQ in the germline V gene (reference sequence). CDR3 length equals 13 residues. Between the trimmed V and J ends, which lost 4 bases and 7 bases, there was a span of 14 bases. The CDR3 nucleotides read TGTGCCAGCAGCTCGCAATCAGATGGAGAGCAGTACTTC. Its translation is CASSSQSDGEQYF.

The J gene is TRBJ2-1, the V gene TRBV24-1, with D perhaps TRBD1 or TRBD2 (5 bases each). The CDR3 length is 19 residues. In germline, CDR1 is KGHDR, CDR2 SFDVKD. The ends were cut back, 3 bases at V and 0 bases at J, with 20 bases in the middle. CDR3: CATSDGTDPPRSSYNEQFF. The CDR3 nucleotides are TGTGCCACCAGTGATGGGACGGATCCTCCCCGGAGCTCCTACAATGAGCAGTTCTTC.

V gene TRBV6-1 combines with J gene TRBJ1-5; D unresolved. Between the trimmed V and J ends, which lost 1 base and 6 bases, there was a span of 7 bases. The CDR3 is 13 amino acids. Germline CDR1 is MNHNS and CDR2 is SASEGT. Here the CDR3 reads CASSEVGPQPQHF. CDR3 DNA: TGTGCCAGCAGTGAAGTCGGACCTCAGCCCCAGCATTTT.

The chain uses TRBV7-9 and TRBJ2-7, with D possibly matching TRBD1 (5 bases). Deletions cut 2 bases from V and 4 bases from J, with 15 bases between. The germline gives CDR1 SEHNR, CDR2 FQNEAQ (reference sequence). CDR3 length: 15 amino acids. CDR3: CASSLMGQVGYEQYF. The CDR3 DNA reads TGTGCCAGCAGCTTAATGGGGCAAGTTGGGTACGAGCAGTACTTC.

V is TRBV27 and J is TRBJ1-4; a weak D match, TRBD1 (5 bases). The CDR3 runs 14 residues. Trimming removed 2 bases at V and 8 bases at J, with 12 bases between. Germline loops: CDR1 MNHEY, CDR2 SMNVEV (reference sequence). DNA of the CDR3: TGTGCCAGCAGTTTACGGGGGGTTCACGAAAAACTGTTTTTT. Its protein is CASSLRGVHEKLFF.

This clone appeared once. This rearrangement joins TRBV10-1 to TRBJ2-2; possible D gene TRBD1, 6 bases. The CDR3 runs 14 residues. V was clipped by 6 bases and J by 2 bases, with 10 bases between them. Looked up from germline, CDR1 is WNHNN and CDR2 is SYGVQD (reference sequence). CDR3 protein: CASRSQGNTGELFF. In DNA form, the CDR3 reads TGCGCCAGCAGATCACAGGGAAACACCGGGGAGCTGTTTTTT.

The chain joins TRBV6-5 to TRBJ1-5, with D possibly being TRBD1 (6 bases). Germline V gene sequence: CDR1 MNHEY, CDR2 SVGAGI. This CDR3 comprises 13 residues. V gave up 6 bases and J gave up 7 bases, with 13 bases separating them. The CDR3 protein is CASSNREGQPQHF. Written as DNA, the CDR3 is TGTGCCAGCAGCAACAGGGAAGGGCAGCCCCAGCATTTT.